One and the same sample provided the 5 T cell receptor beta chains below, sequenced in a study of neurological immune-mediated disorders. TCRdb processed the 5' RACE reads anew with MiXCR; each CDR3 protein has one entry. The sample lists about 50,000 distinct CDR3 sequences; over 8% were seen once. Indicated time point: longitudinal time-point 1 (baseline). The sample comprised PBMCs. These receptors were obtained from a woman aged 35 to 49 in good health.

This clonotype was seen at least ten times. This chain connects TRBV6-5 to TRBJ2-1; no clear D. This CDR3 region has 15 residues. CDR1 MNHEY and CDR2 SVGAGI come from the germline V gene. Deletions cut 0 bases from V and 2 bases from J, with 8 bases between. For the CDR3, the DNA is TGTGCCAGCAGTTACTCAAGTAGACCCTACAATGAGCAGTTCTTC. Translation: CASSYSSRPYNEQFF.

This clonotype was picked up one time. The chain recombines TRBV27 with TRBJ1-1; D uncertain. Germline V gene data show CDR1 as MNHEY and CDR2 as SMNVEV (reference sequence). This CDR3 is built from 11 residues. As DNA, the CDR3 is TGTGTCGGCAGGCGTAGCACTGAAGCTTTCTTT. It yields the protein CVGRRSTEAFF.

Ten or more counts support this clonotype. This chain uses TRBV5-6 with TRBJ2-7, with TRBD2 as a possible D gene (5 bases). In germline, CDR1 is SGHDT, CDR2 YYEEEE. The ends were cut back, 0 bases at V and 6 bases at J, with 7 bases in the middle. CDR3 length: 12 amino acids. The CDR3 spells CASSLGRLEQYF. Written as DNA, the CDR3 is TGTGCCAGCAGCTTGGGGAGGCTCGAGCAGTACTTC.

This clonotype was counted many times. This rearrangement joins TRBV7-2 to TRBJ2-3; no definite D call. Trimming left V 3 bases short and J 3 bases short, with 7 bases between. Germline V gene data show CDR1 as SGHTA and CDR2 as FQGNSA. The CDR3 contains 13 residues. The CDR3 sequence: CASSFQATDTQYF. CDR3 DNA sequence: TGTGCCAGCAGCTTCCAAGCGACAGATACGCAGTATTTT.

At least ten counts were recorded for this clonotype. The chain joins TRBV12-3 or TRBV12-4 to TRBJ2-3; 7 bases agree with TRBD1. The CDR3 has 16 residues. Losses at the gene ends were 4 bases for V and 4 bases for J; bases not matched to a gene: 11. The chain's CDR3 is CASSSLTGARADTQYF. In DNA, the CDR3 is TGTGCCAGCAGTTCTCTTACAGGGGCTCGGGCAGATACGCAGTATTTT.